Listed below are T cell receptor beta chains from one sample, sequenced in a study of T cell responses to AZD1222 COVID-19 vaccine. Clones were sequenced by immunoSEQ multiplex PCR, and TCRdb holds only the in-frame ones, with some missing. The sample shows 100,000 or so clones, 70% to 90% of them seen only once. Sample: peripheral blood, taken on day 0 of AZD1222 vaccination. The receptors originated from an adult in good health. Both conserved end residues are part of each CDR3. D genes are given only for firm matches. Expanded clones get a size class; other rows say once, few or many, or leave the size out.

j_call	clone_size	d_call	v_call	cdr3_aa	cdr3_nt
TRBJ1-5	NA	NA	TRBV19	CASRHKVGNQPQHF	TGTGCCAGTCGACATAAGGTAGGAAATCAGCCCCAGCATTTT
TRBJ2-3	few	NA	TRBV12-2	CASRLGAGPWVSTDTQYF	TGTGCAAGTCGCTTAGGGGCGGGACCTTGGGTTTCCACAGATACGCAGTATTTT
TRBJ1-1	NA	NA	TRBV19	CASSIEGGNTEAFF	TGTGCCAGTAGTATAGAGGGGGGGAACACTGAAGCTTTCTTT
TRBJ2-1	NA	NA	TRBV21-1	CASSGRQGGRSYNEQFF	TGTGCCAGCAGCGGACGACAGGGGGGGCGCTCCTACAATGAGCAGTTCTTC
TRBJ2-3	NA	NA	TRBV5-4	CASSKKTYTDTQYF	TGTGCCAGCAGCAAAAAGACATATACAGATACGCAGTATTTT
TRBJ2-7	NA	NA	TRBV2	CASSARAPPYEQYF	TGTGCCAGCAGCGCCCGGGCCCCGCCCTACGAGCAGTACTTC
TRBJ2-1	NA	NA	TRBV19	CATKPPGLAYNEQFF	TGTGCCACCAAACCGCCGGGACTTGCTTACAATGAGCAGTTCTTC
TRBJ2-1	NA	TRBD2	TRBV7-2	CASSDRTSGLYEQFF	TGTGCCAGCAGCGACAGGACTAGCGGGTTATATGAGCAGTTCTTC
TRBJ1-2	NA	NA	TRBV28	CASTAASFYGYTF	TGTGCCAGCACGGCAGCTTCATTCTATGGCTACACCTTC
TRBJ2-1	once	NA	TRBV27	CASSFLNNEQFF	TGTGCCAGCAGTTTTCTTAACAATGAGCAGTTCTTC
TRBJ1-5	many	NA	TRBV10-3	CAISENSFLYSNQPQHF	TGTGCCATCAGTGAAAACAGTTTCTTGTATAGCAATCAGCCCCAGCATTTT
TRBJ2-7	few	NA	TRBV12-3/TRBV12-4	CASRHKTVEQYF	TGTGCCAGCAGGCACAAGACGGTCGAGCAGTACTTC
TRBJ2-3	NA	TRBD2	TRBV7-2	CASSYSGRGGDTQYF	TGTGCCAGCAGCTATAGCGGGAGAGGGGGAGATACGCAGTATTTT
TRBJ1-1	NA	NA	TRBV10-3	CAISPGGEEAFF	TGTGCCATCAGCCCCGGGGGGGAAGAAGCTTTCTTT
TRBJ2-3	NA	TRBD2	TRBV13	CASSSTSRLAGDPDTQYF	TGTGCCAGCAGCTCGACTTCCCGACTAGCGGGAGACCCAGATACGCAGTATTTT
TRBJ1-5	NA	NA	TRBV6-6	CASSPLTGEQPQHF	TGTGCCAGCAGTCCGCTAACGGGGGAACAGCCCCAGCATTTT
TRBJ2-5	NA	TRBD2	TRBV6-2/TRBV6-3	CASSYSLGTSPQETQYF	TGTGCCAGCAGTTACTCCCTCGGGACTAGCCCCCAAGAGACCCAGTACTTC
TRBJ2-7	NA	TRBD2	TRBV29-1	CSVYGTSGGYEQYF	TGCAGCGTTTACGGGACTAGCGGGGGCTACGAGCAGTACTTC
TRBJ2-3	once	TRBD2	TRBV30	CAWSVSAGARLVTDTQYF	TGTGCCTGGAGTGTTTCGGCGGGAGCTCGCCTGGTCACAGATACGCAGTATTTT
TRBJ1-1	NA	NA	TRBV7-9	CASSPLEGNTEAFF	TGTGCCAGCAGCCCACTCGAGGGGAACACTGAAGCTTTCTTT
TRBJ1-5	NA	NA	TRBV19	CASSIGLLSQPQHF	TGTGCCAGTAGTATAGGCCTCCTTAGTCAGCCCCAGCATTTT
TRBJ2-7	NA	TRBD1	TRBV19	CASSSPGQGYEQYF	TGTGCCAGTAGTTCCCCGGGACAGGGTTACGAGCAGTACTTC
TRBJ2-2	once	TRBD1	TRBV7-9	CASSLGTWDSNSGGELFF	TGTGCCAGCAGCTTAGGAACCTGGGACAGTAACTCCGGCGGGGAGCTGTTTTTT
TRBJ1-5	NA	NA	TRBV10-1	CASSEGRGKNQPQHF	TGCGCCAGCAGTGAGGGCAGGGGAAAGAATCAGCCCCAGCATTTT
TRBJ2-3	NA	NA	TRBV5-6	CASSLTANTDTQYF	TGTGCCAGCAGCTTAACCGCTAACACAGATACGCAGTATTTT
TRBJ2-3	once	NA	TRBV12-3/TRBV12-4	CASSPGATYTQYF	TGTGCCAGCAGTCCCGGGGCCACATATACGCAGTATTTT
TRBJ2-1	NA	TRBD2	TRBV19	CASSSPTSGPSGSYNEQFF	TGTGCCAGTAGTTCTCCGACTAGCGGTCCCTCGGGCTCCTACAATGAGCAGTTCTTC
TRBJ2-1	once	NA	TRBV7-9	CASSLQGLAPWYEQFF	TGTGCCAGCAGCTTACAGGGGCTAGCGCCCTGGTATGAGCAGTTCTTC
TRBJ2-3	NA	TRBD2	TRBV7-9	CASRREAPDTQYF	TGTGCCAGCCGGCGGGAGGCCCCAGATACGCAGTATTTT
TRBJ1-2	NA	NA	TRBV2	CASSGKGLIGGGYTF	TGTGCCAGCAGTGGCAAGGGCCTGATTGGAGGGGGCTACACCTTC
TRBJ2-6	NA	NA	TRBV11-3	CACRISGANVLTF	TGTGCCTGCCGCATATCTGGGGCCAACGTCCTGACTTTC
TRBJ2-1	few	TRBD2	TRBV19	CASSIVSGSSYNEQFF	TGTGCCAGTAGTATAGTTAGCGGGAGCTCCTACAATGAGCAGTTCTTC
TRBJ1-1	once	TRBD1	TRBV5-1	CASSLSTGVGLNTEAFF	TGTGCCAGCAGCTTGTCCACAGGGGTAGGACTGAACACTGAAGCTTTCTTT
TRBJ2-7	NA	TRBD1	TRBV6-5	CASRRQGVWEQYF	TGTGCCAGCAGGAGACAGGGGGTATGGGAGCAGTACTTC
TRBJ1-1	NA	NA	TRBV4-1	CASSQGGLGTVNTEAFF	TGCGCCAGCAGCCAAGGGGGGTTAGGCACGGTGAACACTGAAGCTTTCTTT
TRBJ1-2	NA	NA	TRBV19	CASSIGIGIDGYTF	TGTGCCAGTAGTATAGGCATAGGGATAGATGGCTACACCTTC
TRBJ1-2	medium-sized	NA	TRBV5-4	CASSLGQDSLYGYTF	TGTGCCAGCAGCTTGGGCCAAGACAGCCTCTATGGCTACACCTTC
TRBJ1-1	NA	TRBD1	TRBV7-2	CASRKRTGGGDTEAFF	TGTGCCAGCAGAAAACGCACAGGGGGAGGCGACACTGAAGCTTTCTTT
TRBJ2-2	NA	TRBD2	TRBV5-4	CASSRRVAGGAGELFF	TGTGCCAGCAGCCGAAGGGTAGCGGGAGGGGCCGGGGAGCTGTTTTTT
TRBJ1-1	NA	NA	TRBV4-3	CASSQEPGSTEAFF	TGCGCCAGCAGCCAGGAACCGGGATCCACTGAAGCTTTCTTT
TRBJ1-5	NA	NA	TRBV19	CASWTAGGPQHF	TGTGCCAGTTGGACGGCCGGAGGGCCCCAGCATTTT
TRBJ2-5	NA	TRBD2	TRBV30	CAWSVTSSKETQYF	TGTGCCTGGAGTGTGACTAGCAGCAAAGAGACCCAGTACTTC
TRBJ1-4	NA	NA	TRBV7-2	CASARRGTTNEKLFF	TGTGCCAGCGCACGCAGGGGAACAACTAATGAAAAACTGTTTTTT
TRBJ2-3	NA	NA	TRBV10-1	CASSPPWAGSTDTQYF	TGCGCCAGCAGCCCTCCCTGGGCGGGAAGCACAGATACGCAGTATTTT
TRBJ1-2	NA	NA	TRBV5-1	CASSLDRGSYGYTF	TGCGCCAGCAGCTTGGATCGGGGCTCCTATGGCTACACCTTC